This T cell receptor (beta chain) derives from a study of CD8 T cells in ankylosing spondylitis. Overall study results and limits: Seven to nine highly homologous variants formed a TCR beta motif that appeared characteristic of ankylosing spondylitis blood. Disease-linked clones reportedly concentrated significantly in matched ankylosing spondylitis synovial fluid. Clones that were linked to disease were CD8+ and were relatively rare in peripheral blood.

Libraries for TCR beta were made by quantitative 5'-RACE with molecular barcodes. A single record per CDR3 protein comes from TCRdb applying MiXCR to the 5' RACE reads. The sample includes 450,000 to 550,000 distinct CDR3 sequences, under 5.5% of them seen just once. This clonotype was detected ten times or more. Its antigen is not identified. The CDR3 runs 17 residues. The germline gives CDR1 LGHNA, CDR2 YNFKEQ. The ends were cut back, 1 base at V and 2 bases at J, with 15 bases in the middle. The sample taken for sequencing was blood, either unsorted or a sorted T cell fraction (not recorded which). The source is a male donor with ankylosing spondylitis. The rearrangement joins TRBV4-2 to TRBJ1-5, with D tentatively TRBD1 (5 bases). The CDR3, as DNA: TGTGCCAGCAGCCAAGTAGTGCGAGGGGCTCGCAATCAGCCCCAGCATTTT. Translated, it gives CASSQVVRGARNQPQHF.